Sequencing of this T cell receptor (beta chain) was carried out in a study of cytomegalovirus exposure and HLA in healthy donors. In its sample, this clone was seen a few times. No antigen is known for it. CDR1 and CDR2 from the germline V gene are MNHEY and SVGAGI. J lost 5 bases, V lost 5 bases, and 6 bases had no gene match. The CDR3 loop spans 15 amino acids. Overall study results and limits: As a later analysis revealed, most CMV-associated TCR beta chains appeared HLA-restricted. In a later analysis, TCR beta V- and J-gene trimming showed a link to a missense DCLRE1C variant.

The PCR made use of 60 Vbeta and 13 Jbeta primers. Clones were read by immunoSEQ multiplex PCR, and TCRdb kept only the in-frame ones, dropping some. The sample lists fewer than 200,000 clones; roughly 85% were seen once. The sequence was collected from a woman aged 18 to 35 in good health and CMV-seronegative. Sequenced: PBMCs. The chain carries TRBV6-5 and TRBJ2-5; 12 bases are a match to TRBD2. This CDR3 is CASSKETSGSETQYF. As DNA, the CDR3 is TGTGCCAGCAGTAAAGAGACTAGCGGGAGTGAGACCCAGTACTTC.